The 18 T cell receptor beta chains listed next were all sequenced from one sample in a study of human T cells and chemical hapten exposure. From the RACE reads, TCRdb called clonotypes with MiXCR, one entry per CDR3 protein. The data contain some 84,000 distinct CDR3 sequences, around 9.3% of them singletons. The time point denotes: patch test 2, 6 weeks after DPC sensitization. Treatment of the sample: therapeutic diphenylcyclopropenone sensitization with weekly scalp DPC. Specimen: whole blood, collected in connection with sensitization to the hapten diphenylcyclopropenone (DPC). The source of these receptors is a woman aged 45-65 years with alopecia areata. Some clones in this sample may be carry-over from other donors' samples.

There are many counts of this clonotype. The chain couples TRBV7-6 to TRBJ2-2; 7 nucleotides line up with TRBD1. CDR1 SGHVS and CDR2 FNYEAQ come from the germline V gene. The CDR3 runs 14 residues. J gave up 7 bases and V 3 bases, and 5 bases lay outside the gene matches. CDR3 in DNA: TGTGCCAGCAGCTTGAGACAGGGCAGCGGGGAGCTGTTTTTT. As protein: CASSLRQGSGELFF.

The rearrangement uses TRBV6-1 and TRBJ2-1; 13 nucleotides agree with TRBD2. With V trimmed by 0 bases and J by 4 bases, 0 bases remained unmatched. The CDR3 spans 16 residues. Germline lookup yields CDR1 MNHNS and CDR2 SASEGT. CDR3 loop: CASSEALAGGYNEQFF. CDR3 bases: TGTGCCAGCAGTGAAGCACTAGCGGGAGGGTACAATGAGCAGTTCTTC.

This chain links TRBV3-1 with TRBJ1-2; TRBD1 aligns across 7 bases. V was pared by 3 bases and J by 5 bases, with 9 bases of the junction left unmatched. The CDR3 runs to 15 residues. Germline V gene sequence: CDR1 LGHDT, CDR2 YNNKEL (reference sequence). The CDR3 loop is CASSQDYGTAYGYTF. CDR3 nucleotide sequence: TGTGCCAGCAGCCAGGATTACGGGACAGCATATGGCTACACCTTC.

This clonotype was counted at least ten times. J is TRBJ1-3 and V is TRBV7-2; unclear D gene. The V and J ends lost 5 bases and 0 bases respectively, with 5 bases between them. The CDR3 is made up of 13 amino acids. Germline V CDR1 and CDR2: SGHTA, FQGNSA. CDR3 amino acids: CASSAFSGNTIYF. The CDR3 DNA sequence: TGTGCCAGCAGCGCTTTCTCTGGAAACACCATATATTTT. Together with reference TRBV7-2 and TRBJ1-3, the CDR3 gives the full variable domain: GAGVSQSPSNKVTEKGKDVELRCDPISGHTALYWYRQSLGQGLEFLIYFQGNSAPDKSGLPSDRFSAERTGGSVSTLTIQRTQQEDSAVYLCASSAFSGNTIYFGEGSWLTVV.

J is TRBJ1-1 and V is TRBV9, with a tentative D call TRBD1 (5 bases). Germline V lookup: CDR1 SGDLS, CDR2 YYNGEE. The CDR3 is 14 amino acids. With 0 bases removed from V and 3 bases from J, the gap between germline ends came to 9 bases. The CDR3 DNA is TGTGCCAGCAGCGTAGCTTTCAGGGACACTGAAGCTTTCTTT. Translation gives CASSVAFRDTEAFF. Full variable domain (outside the CDR3, taken from reference TRBV9 and TRBJ1-1): DSGVTQTPKHLITATGQRVTLRCSPRSGDLSVYWYQQSLDQGLQFLIQYYNGEERAKGNILERFSAQQFPDLHSELNLSSLELGDSALYFCASSVAFRDTEAFFGQGTRLTVV.

This clonotype was detected only a few times. The chain couples TRBV27 to TRBJ1-5, with D unresolved. The V and J ends lost 1 base and 0 bases respectively, with 10 bases between them. The germline gives CDR1 MNHEY, CDR2 SMNVEV (reference sequence). This CDR3 region has 16 residues. The CDR3 protein is CASSLYSRYSNQPQHF. CDR3 DNA sequence: TGTGCCAGCAGTTTATATAGCAGGTATAGCAATCAGCCCCAGCATTTT.

This clonotype was recorded a few times. The chain recombines TRBV28 with TRBJ2-3; D is ambiguous. V was pared by 5 bases and J by 2 bases, with 20 bases between. CDR1 and CDR2 from the germline V gene are MDHEN and SYDVKM. This CDR3 region has 17 residues. The CDR3 loop reads CASSPTLTPPYTDTQYF. The CDR3 nucleotides are TGTGCCAGCAGTCCAACCTTAACTCCTCCTTACACAGATACGCAGTATTTT.

This clonotype was seen repeatedly, ten times or more. The chain has TRBV1 and TRBJ2-7; the table gives TRBD1 as D, unverified against the DNA. TRBV1 is shown as a pseudogene. The CDR3 spans 13 residues. The CDR3 is CTSSPRTQYEQYF. DNA of the CDR3: TGCACCAGCAGCCCCCGGACCCAATACGAGCAGTACTTC.

This clonotype was recorded a few times. V and J are TRBV27 and TRBJ2-1; D is ambiguous. Germline V gene lookup returns CDR1 MNHEY and CDR2 SMNVEV (reference sequence). This CDR3 has 12 residues. Trimming stripped 7 bases from V and 2 bases from J, with 6 bases between. CDR3 sequence (DNA): TGTGCCAGCAATTTCCCCTACAATGAGCAGTTCTTC. This translates into CASNFPYNEQFF.

The V and J genes are TRBV12-3 or TRBV12-4 and TRBJ2-3; 8 nucleotides agree with TRBD2. The V and J ends lost 2 bases and 5 bases, in that order; junction bases with no gene match: 9. This CDR3 comprises 16 residues. CDR3 loop: CASSLSAGGPVDTQYF. CDR3 nucleotides: TGTGCCAGCAGTTTAAGCGCGGGAGGCCCGGTAGATACGCAGTATTTT.

This clonotype was detected many times. CDR3 region: CASSQGTAQQETQYF. CDR3 DNA sequence: TGTGCCAGCTCACAGGGGACAGCACAACAAGAGACCCAGTACTTC. The chain recombines TRBV18 with TRBJ2-5; 7 positions agree with TRBD1. V lost 4 bases, J lost 2 bases, and 7 bases stayed unmatched. Germline V gives CDR1 KGHSH, CDR2 LQKENI. The CDR3 totals 15 residues.

This clonotype was seen more than once but under ten times. J is TRBJ1-2 and V is TRBV3-1; possible D gene TRBD1, 6 bases. V lost 4 bases to trimming and J lost 3 bases, with 15 bases between them. The CDR3 consists of 15 residues. From germline, CDR1 is LGHDT and CDR2 YNNKEL (reference sequence). CDR3 in amino acids: CASSPLTHRDYGYTF. The CDR3 nucleotides read TGTGCCAGCAGCCCCCTTACTCACAGGGACTATGGCTACACCTTC.

In this sample, this clonotype turned up many times. V gene TRBV21-1 combines with J gene TRBJ2-1; the DNA was not compared with TRBD2, the D call given in the table. TRBV21-1 is described as a pseudogene. CDR3 length: 23 amino acids. DNA for the CDR3: TGTGCTCCCTACTCCGCGAGGGCGGGAGAGGCGGCCCTCGATTGCGGTTGCGGCAATGAGCAGTTCTTC. Translation gives CAPYSARAGEAALDCGCGNEQFF.

CDR3 protein: CASSLVGTGTYEQYF. DNA of the CDR3: TGTGCCAGCAGCTTAGTTGGGACAGGGACCTACGAGCAGTACTTC. This rearrangement joins TRBV7-2 to TRBJ2-7; 9 bases match TRBD1. With 1 base clipped from V and 2 bases from J, the junction kept 3 bases outside the gene matches. The CDR3 has 15 amino acids. Per the germline V gene, CDR1 is SGHTA and CDR2 is FQGNSA.

In this sample, this clonotype turned up many times. The chain uses TRBV3-1 and TRBJ2-3; no reliable D call. The germline V and J ends were trimmed by 4 bases and 3 bases, with 8 bases remaining between them. CDR1 and CDR2 from the germline V gene are LGHDT and YNNKEL (reference sequence). This CDR3 region has 13 residues. The CDR3 here is CASSRIRTDTQYF. CDR3 nucleotides: TGTGCCAGCAGCCGGATAAGGACAGATACGCAGTATTTT.

This clonotype has a count of ten or more. The chain links TRBV11-2 to TRBJ2-7; D unresolved. V gave up 5 bases and J gave up 1 base, with 15 bases separating them. Germline V lookup: CDR1 SGHAT, CDR2 FQNNGV. The CDR3 consists of 15 residues. The CDR3 spells CASSPPGPASYEQYF. As DNA, the CDR3 is TGTGCCAGCAGCCCCCCGGGCCCCGCTTCCTACGAGCAGTACTTC.

By its share, this clonotype is medium-sized. The rearrangement links TRBV29-1 to TRBJ2-1, with TRBD2 matching over 7 bases. The germline V gene encodes CDR1 SQVTM and CDR2 ANQGSEA. There are 12 residues in the CDR3. V trimming: 7 bases; J trimming: 6 bases; junction bases outside the gene matches: 6. CDR3 residues: CSGGGALNEQFF. Written as DNA, the CDR3 is TGCAGCGGCGGGGGAGCACTCAATGAGCAGTTCTTC.

The sample holds many counts of this clonotype. The chain recombines TRBV19 with TRBJ2-2; tentative D call: TRBD1 (7 bases). CDR1 LNHDA and CDR2 SQIVND come from the germline V gene (reference sequence). The CDR3 contains 17 residues. V was clipped by 4 bases and J by 4 bases, with 19 bases between them. CDR3 in amino acids: CASSTVAGRGATGELFF. As DNA, the CDR3 is TGTGCCAGTAGTACCGTGGCGGGCAGGGGGGCCACCGGGGAGCTGTTTTTT.